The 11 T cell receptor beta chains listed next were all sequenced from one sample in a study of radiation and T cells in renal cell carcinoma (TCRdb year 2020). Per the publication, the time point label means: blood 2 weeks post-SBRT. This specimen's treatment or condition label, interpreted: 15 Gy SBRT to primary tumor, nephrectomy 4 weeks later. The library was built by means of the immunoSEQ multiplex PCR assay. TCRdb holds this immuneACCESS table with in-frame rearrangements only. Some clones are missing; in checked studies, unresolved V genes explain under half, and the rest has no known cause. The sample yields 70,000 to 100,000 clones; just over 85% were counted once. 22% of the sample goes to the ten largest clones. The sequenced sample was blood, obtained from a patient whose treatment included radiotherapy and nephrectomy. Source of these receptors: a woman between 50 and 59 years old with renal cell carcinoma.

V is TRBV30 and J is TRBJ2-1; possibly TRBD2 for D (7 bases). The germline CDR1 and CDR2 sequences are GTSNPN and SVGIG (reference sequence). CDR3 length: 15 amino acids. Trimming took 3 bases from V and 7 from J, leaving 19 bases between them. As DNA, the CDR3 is TGTGCCTGGAGCAGGGGAGGGTCGACGGGGAATGAGCAGTTCTTC. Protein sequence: CAWSRGGSTGNEQFF.

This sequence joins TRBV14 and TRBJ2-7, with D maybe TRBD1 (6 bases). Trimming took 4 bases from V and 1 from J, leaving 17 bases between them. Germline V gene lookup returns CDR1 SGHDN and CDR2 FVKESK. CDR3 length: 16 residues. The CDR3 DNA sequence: TGTGCCAGCAGCCCCCCCCCTGGACAGCCGTCCTACGAGCAGTACTTC. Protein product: CASSPPPGQPSYEQYF.

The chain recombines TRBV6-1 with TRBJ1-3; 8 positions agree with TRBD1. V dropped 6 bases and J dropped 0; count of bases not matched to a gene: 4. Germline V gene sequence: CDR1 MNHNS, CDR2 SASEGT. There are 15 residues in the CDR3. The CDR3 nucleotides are TGTGCCAGCAGCGAGGACAGGGACTCTGGAAACACCATATATTTT. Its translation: CASSEDRDSGNTIYF.

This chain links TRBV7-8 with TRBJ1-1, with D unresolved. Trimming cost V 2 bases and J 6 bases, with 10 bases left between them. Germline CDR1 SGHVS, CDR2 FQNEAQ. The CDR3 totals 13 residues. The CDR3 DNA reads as TGTGCCAGCAGCTTAATATCCCAGTCTGAAGCTTTCTTT. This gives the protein CASSLISQSEAFF.

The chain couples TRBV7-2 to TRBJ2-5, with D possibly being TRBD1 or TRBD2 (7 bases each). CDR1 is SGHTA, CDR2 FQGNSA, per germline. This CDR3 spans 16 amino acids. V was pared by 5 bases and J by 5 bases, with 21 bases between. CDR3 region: CASSPGGGWVWETQYF. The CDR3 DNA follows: TGTGCCAGCAGCCCAGGGGGGGGCTGGGTTTGGGAGACCCAGTACTTC.

The CDR3 is CASGTGGESYNEQFF. The CDR3 nucleotides read TGTGCCAGTGGGACAGGGGGCGAGTCCTACAATGAGCAGTTCTTC. The J gene is TRBJ2-1, the V gene TRBV25-1; 12 nucleotides match TRBD1. Trimming took 9 bases from V and 1 from J; bases not matched to a gene: 4. The CDR3 runs to 15 residues. CDR1 and CDR2 from the germline V gene are MGHDK and SYGVNS.

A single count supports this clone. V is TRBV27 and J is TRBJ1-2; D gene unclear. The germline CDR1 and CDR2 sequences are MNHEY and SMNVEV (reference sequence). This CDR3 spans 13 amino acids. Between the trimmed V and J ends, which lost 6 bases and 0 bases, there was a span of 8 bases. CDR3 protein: CASSLGTNYGYTF. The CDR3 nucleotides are TGTGCCAGCAGCCTCGGGACTAACTATGGCTACACCTTC.

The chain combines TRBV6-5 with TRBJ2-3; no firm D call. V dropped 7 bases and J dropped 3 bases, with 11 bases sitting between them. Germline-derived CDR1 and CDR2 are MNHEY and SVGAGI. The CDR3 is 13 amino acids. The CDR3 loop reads CASTLAATDTQYF. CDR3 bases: TGTGCCAGCACTTTGGCAGCGACAGATACGCAGTATTTT.

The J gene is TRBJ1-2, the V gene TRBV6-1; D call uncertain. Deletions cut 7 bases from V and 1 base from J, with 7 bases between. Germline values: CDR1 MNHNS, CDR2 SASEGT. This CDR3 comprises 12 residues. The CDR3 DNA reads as TGTGCCAGCACAGAAAATAACTATGGCTACACCTTC. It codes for CASTENNYGYTF.

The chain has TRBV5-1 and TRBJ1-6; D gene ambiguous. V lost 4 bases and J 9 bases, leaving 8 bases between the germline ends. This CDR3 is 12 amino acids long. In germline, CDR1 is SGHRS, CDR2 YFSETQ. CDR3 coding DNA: TGCGCCAGCAGCCCGAGCGGTTCACCCCTCCACTTT. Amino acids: CASSPSGSPLHF.

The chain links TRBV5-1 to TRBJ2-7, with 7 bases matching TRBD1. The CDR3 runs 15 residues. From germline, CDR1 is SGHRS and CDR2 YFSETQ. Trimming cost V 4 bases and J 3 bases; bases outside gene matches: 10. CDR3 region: CASSQQGEMGYEQYF. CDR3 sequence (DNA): TGCGCCAGCAGCCAGCAGGGGGAAATGGGCTACGAGCAGTACTTC.